What follows describes a single T cell receptor beta chain. Other DNA sequences in the same sample also yield this CDR3. Researchers ran the PCR with 60 Vbeta and 13 Jbeta primers. The data were produced by immunoSEQ multiplex PCR, yet TCRdb's version contains in-frame clones alone and is incomplete. The specimen's table records about 70,000 clones. The record originates from a study of cytomegalovirus exposure and HLA in healthy donors. Trimming pared 0 bases from V and 1 base from J, leaving 13 bases between. The CDR3 length is 16 residues. Looked up from germline, CDR1 is SGHRS and CDR2 is YFSETQ. The chain links TRBV5-1 to TRBJ1-1; D gene unclear. This receptor was obtained from a woman in her thirties in good health and CMV-seronegative. Source material: PBMCs. This CDR3 reads CASSLGASSKNTEAFF. The CDR3, as DNA: TGCGCCAGCAGCTTGGGGGCGTCCAGTAAGAACACTGAAGCTTTCTTT.